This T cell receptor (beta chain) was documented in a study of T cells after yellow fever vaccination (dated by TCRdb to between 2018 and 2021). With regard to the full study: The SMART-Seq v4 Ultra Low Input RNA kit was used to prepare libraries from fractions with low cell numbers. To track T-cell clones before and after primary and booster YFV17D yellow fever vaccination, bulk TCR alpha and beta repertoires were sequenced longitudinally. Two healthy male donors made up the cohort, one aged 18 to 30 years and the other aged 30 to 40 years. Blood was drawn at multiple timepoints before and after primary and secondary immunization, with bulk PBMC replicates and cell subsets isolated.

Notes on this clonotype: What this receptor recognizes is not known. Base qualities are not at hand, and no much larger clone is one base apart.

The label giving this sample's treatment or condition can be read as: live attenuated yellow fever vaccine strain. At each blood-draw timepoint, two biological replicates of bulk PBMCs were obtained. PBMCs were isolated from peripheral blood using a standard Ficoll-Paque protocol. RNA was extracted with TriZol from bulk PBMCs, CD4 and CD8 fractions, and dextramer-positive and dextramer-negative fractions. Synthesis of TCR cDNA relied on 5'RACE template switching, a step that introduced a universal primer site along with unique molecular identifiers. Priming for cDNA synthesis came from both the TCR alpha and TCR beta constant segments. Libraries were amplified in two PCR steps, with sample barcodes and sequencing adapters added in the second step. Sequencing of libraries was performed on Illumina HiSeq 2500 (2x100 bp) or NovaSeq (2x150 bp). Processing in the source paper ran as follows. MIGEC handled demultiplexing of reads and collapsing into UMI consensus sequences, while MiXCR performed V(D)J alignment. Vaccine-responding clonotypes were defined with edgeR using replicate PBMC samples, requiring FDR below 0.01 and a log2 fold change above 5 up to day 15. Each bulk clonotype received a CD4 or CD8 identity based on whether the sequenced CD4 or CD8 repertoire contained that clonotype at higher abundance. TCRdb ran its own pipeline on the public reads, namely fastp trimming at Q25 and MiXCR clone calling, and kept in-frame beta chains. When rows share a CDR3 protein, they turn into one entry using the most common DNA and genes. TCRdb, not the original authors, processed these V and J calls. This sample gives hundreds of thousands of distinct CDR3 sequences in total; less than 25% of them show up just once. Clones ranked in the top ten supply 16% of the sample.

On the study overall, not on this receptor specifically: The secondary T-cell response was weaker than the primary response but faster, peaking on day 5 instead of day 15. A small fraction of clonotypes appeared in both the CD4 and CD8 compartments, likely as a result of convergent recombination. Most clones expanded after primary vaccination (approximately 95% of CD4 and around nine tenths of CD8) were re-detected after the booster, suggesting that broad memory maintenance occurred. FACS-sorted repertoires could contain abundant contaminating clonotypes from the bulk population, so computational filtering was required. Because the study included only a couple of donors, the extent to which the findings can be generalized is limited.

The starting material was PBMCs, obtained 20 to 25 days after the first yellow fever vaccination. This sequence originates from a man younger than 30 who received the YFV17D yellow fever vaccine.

The CDR3 amino acid sequence is: CASSYSRTSGYNEQFF. The DNA sequence is as follows: TGTGCCAGCAGTTACTCGAGGACTAGCGGATACAATGAGCAGTTCTTC. The chain is assembled from TRBV6-2 or TRBV6-3 and TRBJ2-1, with 10 middle bases fitting TRBD2. The germline V gene specifies MNHEY as CDR1 and SVGEGT as CDR2. After removal of 0 bases from V and 4 bases from J, the junction retains 3 bases not matched to a gene. The CDR3 holds 16 amino acids from the cysteine to the phenylalanine. Only the CDR3 DNA stays, 48 bases, in frame from base 1.